The sequence of this TCR beta chain was determined in a study of CD8+ T cells in alopecia areata. The wider study: The study gave treated patients oral tofacitinib at 5 to 10 mg twice daily. Study-wide findings and caveats: Scalp clonality and expanded CD8+ clones among the top 100 showed significant decreases with tofacitinib.

About this clone: As yet, its antigen is unknown.

Per the germline V gene, CDR1 is SQVTM and CDR2 is ANQGSEA. There are 13 residues in the CDR3. V lost 3 bases and J lost 7; bases outside the gene matches: 4. Documented treatment: oral pan-JAK inhibitor, 5-10 mg twice daily. Obtained from alopecia areata patients were lesional scalp punch biopsies along with peripheral blood. Reverse transcribed after extraction, RNA yielded cDNA as the sequencing template. The protocol was immunoSEQ multiplex PCR, while the TCRdb copy is restricted to in-frame clones and leaves out a portion. The table records 150,000 to 200,000 clones, around 58% of them present only once.

Sequences were derived from CD4+ T cells sorted from blood, sampled at roughly week 58, from a patient treated with tofacitinib. The chain is built from TRBV29-1 and TRBJ1-2; 11 bases line up with TRBD1. The receptor's source is a human donor with alopecia areata. CDR3 DNA: TGCAGCGTTGAGTTGGACAGGGGGCTTGGCTACACCTTC. Translating it yields CSVELDRGLGYTF.